This TCR beta chain was retrieved from a study of blood T cell repertoires in COVID-19. Turning to the study itself: In each case, the material was cDNA or gDNA derived from T cells, B-cell-depleted T cells, or PBMCs.

Original processing methods: From reference gene primer amplification, estimates of nucleated cell counts were derived. The data were produced by immunoSEQ multiplex PCR, yet TCRdb's version contains in-frame clones alone and is incomplete. The DNA gave D and trimming, while V, J and clone size come from that table. The sample yields approximately 110,000 clones, 85% to 90% seen once. Germline V gene sequence: CDR1 LGHNA, CDR2 YSLEER. This CDR3 has 16 amino acids. The ends were cut back, 1 base at V and 5 bases at J, with 14 bases in the middle. This receptor was obtained from a woman at least 80 years old with acute or convalescent COVID-19. This sequence joins TRBV4-3 and TRBJ2-2, with D possibly matching TRBD1 (5 bases). Material: peripheral blood. CDR3 DNA: TGCGCCAGCAGCCAAGCCGGCCTAGGGGATACCGGGGAGCTGTTTTTT. Encoded protein: CASSQAGLGDTGELFF.